These T cell receptor beta chains were read from a single sample in a study of cytomegalovirus exposure and HLA in healthy donors. Here immunoSEQ multiplex PCR was the method, and the copy in TCRdb shows in-frame clones only, minus some. The sample has about 190,000 clones, about three quarters seen once. The sequenced material came from PBMCs. The receptors were gathered from a woman aged 40 to 50 in good health and CMV-seronegative. Each CDR3 is given with its conserved first and last residue. D genes are given only for firm matches. Rows may omit the clone size; those that give it use once, few, many or a size class.

>TRBV4-3|NA|TRBD2|TRBJ2-1
TGCGCCAGCAGCCAAGAAACGGGAGGCGCCTACAATGAGCAGTTCTTC
CASSQETGGAYNEQFF
>TRBV27|NA|NA|TRBJ1-2
TGTGCCAGCAGTTTGGGGCAGACCTATGGCTACACCTTC
CASSLGQTYGYTF
>TRBV11-2|NA|TRBD1|TRBJ1-1
TGTGCCAGCACCCCCAAACCGACAGGGATGACTTTCTTT
CASTPKPTGMTFF
>TRBV7-9|NA|NA|TRBJ1-2
TGTGCCAGCAGCCGACAAACCGGGACAACGCGCCTAAACTCTGACAACTACACCTTC
CASSRQTGTTRLNSDNYTF
>TRBV21-1|NA|NA|TRBJ1-1
TGTGCCAGCAGCAAAGATAACAGGGGATCGGAGAACACTGAAGCTTTCTTT
CASSKDNRGSENTEAFF
>TRBV29-1|NA|NA|TRBJ2-1
TGCAGCGTGGACAGATCTTACAATGAGCAGTTCTTC
CSVDRSYNEQFF
>TRBV5-1|once|NA|TRBJ1-1
TGCGCCAGCAGCTTACGAGGGCGCGGGACTGAAGCTTTCTTT
CASSLRGRGTEAFF
>TRBV7-2|NA|TRBD2|TRBJ2-3
TGTGCCAGCAGCCAAGTGGCGGGAGGGCCAGATACGCAGTATTTT
CASSQVAGGPDTQYF
>TRBV4-1|NA|TRBD1|TRBJ1-4
TGCGCCAGCAGCCAGCCCGGACAGGAGAATGAAAAACTGTTTTTT
CASSQPGQENEKLFF
>TRBV29-1|NA|TRBD1|TRBJ1-1
TGCAGCATCTACCGGGACAGGGTGGGTACTGAAGCTTTCTTT
CSIYRDRVGTEAFF
>TRBV20-1|NA|NA|TRBJ1-2
TGCAGTACCAACAGGGTCGGAGGCTACACCTTC
CSTNRVGGYTF
>TRBV30|NA|TRBD1|TRBJ1-2
TGTGCCTGGGGCCGGGACAGGCCCTATGGCTACACCTTC
CAWGRDRPYGYTF
>TRBV2|few|TRBD1|TRBJ2-1
TGTGCCAGCAAGACAGGGATCTCCTACAATGAGCAGTTCTTC
CASKTGISYNEQFF
>TRBV30|few|NA|TRBJ2-7
TGTGCCTTCCGGGACTTACCCCTCTACGAGCAGTACTTC
CAFRDLPLYEQYF
>TRBV5-4|NA|NA|TRBJ2-2
TGTGCCAGCAGCTTGGCGGCAGGGAACACCGGGGAGCTGTTTTTT
CASSLAAGNTGELFF
>TRBV5-8|NA|NA|TRBJ1-1
TGTGCCAGCAGCTTGTATTTGGGACACAGTTACACTGAAGCTTTCTTT
CASSLYLGHSYTEAFF
>TRBV4-1|NA|NA|TRBJ2-7
TGCGCCAGCAGCCAAGATAAGATGGATAGCGGCGAGCAGTACTTC
CASSQDKMDSGEQYF
>TRBV27|few|TRBD1|TRBJ2-1
TGTGCCAGCAGTTTCAACAGGGGGCACAAGGAGCAGTTCTTC
CASSFNRGHKEQFF
>TRBV4-3|NA|NA|TRBJ1-5
TGCGCCAGCAGCCAAGACGGAGGGGACAATCAGCCCCAGCATTTT
CASSQDGGDNQPQHF
>TRBV18|NA|TRBD2|TRBJ2-1
TGTGCCAGCTCACGACTAGCGGGAGCTGGGAATGAGCAGTTCTTC
CASSRLAGAGNEQFF
>TRBV4-1|NA|NA|TRBJ1-5
TGCGCCAGCAGCCAAGACGAGGTAGCCAATCAGCCCCAGCATTTT
CASSQDEVANQPQHF
>TRBV10-3|NA|TRBD2|TRBJ2-1
TGTGCCATCAGTAGGACCCCACAGAACTTTAGCGGGAGGCCCGCCTACAATGAGCAGTTCTTC
CAISRTPQNFSGRPAYNEQFF
>TRBV27|NA|NA|TRBJ1-4
TGTGCCAGCAGTCCCCGGACAGTGATTGATTTGTCAGGTGAAAAACTGTTTTTT
CASSPRTVIDLSGEKLFF
>TRBV19|NA|NA|TRBJ1-2
TGTGCCAGTAGTTTGGCAGGCCTTTGGGCTTACTATGGCTACACCTTC
CASSLAGLWAYYGYTF
>TRBV18|NA|TRBD1|TRBJ2-5
TGTGCCAGCTCACCACCGAATCTCGGGACAGGAGGGGAGACCCAGTACTTC
CASSPPNLGTGGETQYF